This TCR beta chain comes out of a study of OX40 agonist ivuxolimab in advanced cancers. Turning to the study itself: Ivuxolimab, an agonistic anti-OX40 (CD134) antibody, was given to patients. Males comprised around four fifths of the group, whose mean age was roughly 64 years (range roughly 20 to 85).

Sequenced by immunoSEQ multiplex PCR; TCRdb stores in-frame clones only, minus some. There are fewer than 85,000 clones in the sample; about 80% occur only once, and about 7% lies in the top ten. Autoimmune disease history or systemic immunosuppression led to patient exclusion. After removal of 3 bases from V and 4 bases from J, the junction contained 11 bases not matched to a gene. The CDR3 contains 17 residues. Germline-derived CDR1 and CDR2 are SGHAT and FQNNGV. This sequence originates from an adult with an advanced solid tumor such as melanoma, head and neck, liver or kidney cancer. The genes are TRBV11-2 and TRBJ2-1; 8 bases are a match to TRBD2. Sequencing was performed on CD4+ or CD8+ T cells sorted from blood, taken in a trial of the OX40 agonist ivuxolimab. CDR3 protein: CASSFLISGVTYNEQFF. CDR3 nucleotides: TGTGCCAGCAGCTTCCTTATTAGCGGGGTTACGTACAATGAGCAGTTCTTC.